This TCR beta chain was profiled in a study of Graves' ophthalmopathy and Graves' hyperthyroidism. Study as a whole: Specimen type is peripheral blood, obtained at initial diagnosis before any treatment.

Researchers took RNA transcripts and amplified TCR beta CDR3 regions from them. An initial RT-PCR round employing HTBI primers preceded a second-round multiplex PCR. A single record per CDR3 protein comes from TCRdb applying MiXCR to the multiplex PCR reads. The profile shows around 400,000 distinct CDR3 sequences, 18% of them singletons. The CDR3 is 13 residues long. Germline assignment: CDR1 MNHEY and CDR2 SVGAGI. V lost 8 bases, J lost 5 bases, and 15 bases lay in between. Study-wide points: Blood samples also showed most expanded thyroid clonotypes exceeding 0.001 frequency. The model's ophthalmopathy progression predictions had approximately 69% sensitivity and less than 75% specificity.

This clonotype was seen ten or more times. Its cognate antigen is unknown. The diagnosis was founded upon clinical symptoms, serum thyroxine, TRAb, thyroid ultrasound and orbital computed tomography. The source of this sequence is a woman in her late teens or twenties with Graves' ophthalmopathy. The rearrangement uses TRBV6-5 and TRBJ2-5; D might be TRBD2 (6 bases). Sequenced input: peripheral blood. The CDR3 bases are TGTGCCAGCGGGGGAGGAGGTCGGGAGACCCAGTACTTC. Encoded protein: CASGGGGRETQYF.